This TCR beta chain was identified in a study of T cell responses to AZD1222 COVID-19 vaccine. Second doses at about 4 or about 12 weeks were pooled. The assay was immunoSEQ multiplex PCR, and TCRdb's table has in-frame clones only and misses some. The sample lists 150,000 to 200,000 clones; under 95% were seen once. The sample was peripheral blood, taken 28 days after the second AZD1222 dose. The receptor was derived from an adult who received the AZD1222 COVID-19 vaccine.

The CDR3, as DNA: TGTGCCAGCAGCTCCGGGACAGGGGCAGGAAAACTGTTTTTT. This gives the protein CASSSGTGAGKLFF. This chain links TRBV7-9 with TRBJ1-4, with TRBD1 matching 10 bases. This CDR3 contains 14 residues. The V gene's germline CDR1 is SEHNR and CDR2 FQNEAQ (reference sequence). J lost 10 bases, V lost 4 bases, and 6 bases had no gene match.